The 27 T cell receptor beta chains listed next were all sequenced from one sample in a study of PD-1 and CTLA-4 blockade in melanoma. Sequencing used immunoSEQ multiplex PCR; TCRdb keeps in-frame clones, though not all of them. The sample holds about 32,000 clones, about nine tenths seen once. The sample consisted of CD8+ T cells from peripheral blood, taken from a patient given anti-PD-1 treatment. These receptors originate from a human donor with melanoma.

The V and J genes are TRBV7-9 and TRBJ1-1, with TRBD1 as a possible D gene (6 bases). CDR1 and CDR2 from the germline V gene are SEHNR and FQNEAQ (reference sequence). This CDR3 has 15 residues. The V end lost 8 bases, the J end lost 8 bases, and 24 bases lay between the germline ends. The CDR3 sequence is CASRSRGGLTGEAFF. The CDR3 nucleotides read TGTGCCAGCCGTAGTCGGGGGGGCTTAACCGGGGAAGCTTTCTTT.

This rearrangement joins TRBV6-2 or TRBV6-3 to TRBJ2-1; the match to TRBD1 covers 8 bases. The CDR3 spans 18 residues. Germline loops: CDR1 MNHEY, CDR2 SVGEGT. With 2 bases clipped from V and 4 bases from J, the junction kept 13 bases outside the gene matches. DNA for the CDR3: TGTGCCAGCAGTTACAATACGAAAAACAGGGGGACGTACAATGAGCAGTTCTTC. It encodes CASSYNTKNRGTYNEQFF.

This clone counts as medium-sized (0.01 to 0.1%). The CDR3 sequence is CASSQDRGGPNYGYTF. The DNA for the CDR3 is TGCGCCAGCAGCCAAGATCGGGGAGGGCCTAACTATGGCTACACCTTC. The chain couples TRBV4-1 to TRBJ1-2; D is ambiguous. Germline loops: CDR1 MGHRA, CDR2 YSYEKL. V was clipped by 0 bases and J by 0 bases, with 11 bases between them. This CDR3 is built from 16 residues.

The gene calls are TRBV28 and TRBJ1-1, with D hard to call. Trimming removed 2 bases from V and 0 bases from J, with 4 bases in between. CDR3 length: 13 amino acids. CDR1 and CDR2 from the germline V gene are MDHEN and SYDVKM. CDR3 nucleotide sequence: TGTGCCAGCAGTTTAGGGTTGAACACTGAAGCTTTCTTT. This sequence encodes CASSLGLNTEAFF. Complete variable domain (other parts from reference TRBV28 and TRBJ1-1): DVKVTQSSRYLVKRTGEKVFLECVQDMDHENMFWYRQDPGLGLRLIYFSYDVKMKEKGDIPEGYSVSREKKERFSLILESASTNQTSMYLCASSLGLNTEAFFGQGTRLTVV.

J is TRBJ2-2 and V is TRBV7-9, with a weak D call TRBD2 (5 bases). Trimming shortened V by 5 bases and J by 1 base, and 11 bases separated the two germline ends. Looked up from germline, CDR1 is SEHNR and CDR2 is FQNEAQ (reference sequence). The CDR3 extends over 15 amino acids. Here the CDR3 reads CASSPVSGNTGELFF. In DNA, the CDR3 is TGTGCCAGCAGCCCTGTGAGCGGGAACACCGGGGAGCTGTTTTTT. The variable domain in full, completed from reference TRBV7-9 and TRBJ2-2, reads DTGVSQNPRHKITKRGQNVTFRCDPISEHNRLYWYRQTLGQGPEFLTYFQNEAQLEKSRLLSDRFSAERPKGSFSTLEIQRTEQGDSAMYLCASSPVSGNTGELFFGEGSRLTVL.

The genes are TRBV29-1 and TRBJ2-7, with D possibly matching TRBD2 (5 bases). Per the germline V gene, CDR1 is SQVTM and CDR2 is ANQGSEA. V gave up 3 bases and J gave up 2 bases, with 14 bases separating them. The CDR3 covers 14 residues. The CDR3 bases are TGCAGCGTTGAGGTGGGAGACGGAACCTACGAGCAGTACTTC. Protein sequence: CSVEVGDGTYEQYF.

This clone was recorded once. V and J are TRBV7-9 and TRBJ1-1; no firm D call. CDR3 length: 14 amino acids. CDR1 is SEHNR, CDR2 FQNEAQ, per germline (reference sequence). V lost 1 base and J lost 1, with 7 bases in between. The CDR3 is CASSLVWENTEAFF. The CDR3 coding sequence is TGTGCCAGCAGCTTAGTTTGGGAGAACACTGAAGCTTTCTTT.

The CDR3 DNA is TGTGCCAGCAGCCCGGGACGGATCAATGAGCAGTTCTTC. The encoded protein is CASSPGRINEQFF. V and J are TRBV28 and TRBJ2-1; D is perhaps TRBD1 or TRBD2 (5 bases each). This CDR3 region has 13 residues. Germline CDR1 is MDHEN and CDR2 is SYDVKM. V was pared by 6 bases and J by 6 bases, with 12 bases between.

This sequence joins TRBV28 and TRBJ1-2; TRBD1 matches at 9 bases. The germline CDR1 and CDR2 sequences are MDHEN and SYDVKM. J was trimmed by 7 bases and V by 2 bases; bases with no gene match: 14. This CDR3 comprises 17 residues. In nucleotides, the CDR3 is TGTGCCAGCAGTTTACCGGTATCCATGGACAGGGGTCGTGGCTACACCTTC. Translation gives CASSLPVSMDRGRGYTF.

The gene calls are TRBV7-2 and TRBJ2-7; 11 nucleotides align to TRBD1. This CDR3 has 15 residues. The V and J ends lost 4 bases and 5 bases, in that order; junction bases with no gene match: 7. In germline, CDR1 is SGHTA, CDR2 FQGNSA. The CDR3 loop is CASSSTDRGLHEQYF. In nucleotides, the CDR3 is TGTGCCAGCAGCTCCACGGACAGGGGGCTCCACGAGCAGTACTTC. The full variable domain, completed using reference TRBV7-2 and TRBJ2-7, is GAGVSQSPSNKVTEKGKDVELRCDPISGHTALYWYRQSLGQGLEFLIYFQGNSAPDKSGLPSDRFSAERTGGSVSTLTIQRTQQEDSAVYLCASSSTDRGLHEQYFGPGTRLTVT.

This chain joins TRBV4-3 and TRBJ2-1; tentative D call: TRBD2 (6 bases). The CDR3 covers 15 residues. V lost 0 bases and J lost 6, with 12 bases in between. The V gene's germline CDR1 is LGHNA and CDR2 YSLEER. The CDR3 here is CASSQEERRANEQFF. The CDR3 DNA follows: TGCGCCAGCAGCCAAGAAGAGAGGAGGGCCAATGAGCAGTTCTTC.

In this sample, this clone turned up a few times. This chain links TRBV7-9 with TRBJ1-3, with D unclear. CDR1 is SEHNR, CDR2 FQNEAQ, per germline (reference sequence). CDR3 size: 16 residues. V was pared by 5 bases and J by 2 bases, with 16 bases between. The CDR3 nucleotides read TGTGCCAGCAGCCCCCTAGGCCTGGCCCCTGGAAACACCATATATTTT. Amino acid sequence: CASSPLGLAPGNTIYF.

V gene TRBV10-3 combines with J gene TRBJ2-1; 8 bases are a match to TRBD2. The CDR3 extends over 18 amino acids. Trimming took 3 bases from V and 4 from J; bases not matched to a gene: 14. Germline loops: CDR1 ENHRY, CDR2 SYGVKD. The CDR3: CAISERLASELGYNEQFF. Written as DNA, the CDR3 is TGTGCCATCAGTGAAAGACTAGCGAGTGAGTTAGGGTACAATGAGCAGTTCTTC.

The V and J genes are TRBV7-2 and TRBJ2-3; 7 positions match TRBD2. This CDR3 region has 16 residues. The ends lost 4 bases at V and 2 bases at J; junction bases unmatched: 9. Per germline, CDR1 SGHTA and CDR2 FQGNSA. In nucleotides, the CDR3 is TGTGCCAGCAGCTCCCTCTGGGGGGGGATCACAGATACGCAGTATTTT. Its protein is CASSSLWGGITDTQYF.

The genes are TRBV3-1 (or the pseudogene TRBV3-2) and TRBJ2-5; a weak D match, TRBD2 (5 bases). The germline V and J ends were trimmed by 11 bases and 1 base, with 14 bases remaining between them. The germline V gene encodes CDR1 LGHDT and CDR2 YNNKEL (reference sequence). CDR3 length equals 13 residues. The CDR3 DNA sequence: TGTGCCGTCAGAGGGCTGGCCCAAGAGACCCAGTACTTC. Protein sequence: CAVRGLAQETQYF.

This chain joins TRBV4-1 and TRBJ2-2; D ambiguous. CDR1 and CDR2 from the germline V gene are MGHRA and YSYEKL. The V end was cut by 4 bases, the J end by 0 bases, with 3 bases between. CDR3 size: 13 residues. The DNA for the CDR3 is TGCGCCAGCAGCCCGGCGAACACCGGGGAGCTGTTTTTT. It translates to CASSPANTGELFF.

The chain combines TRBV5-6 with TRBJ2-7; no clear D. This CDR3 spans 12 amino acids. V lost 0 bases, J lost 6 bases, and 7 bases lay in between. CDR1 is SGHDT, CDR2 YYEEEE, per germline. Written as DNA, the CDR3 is TGTGCCAGCAGCTTGGGTGATACCGAGCAGTACTTC. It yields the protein CASSLGDTEQYF.

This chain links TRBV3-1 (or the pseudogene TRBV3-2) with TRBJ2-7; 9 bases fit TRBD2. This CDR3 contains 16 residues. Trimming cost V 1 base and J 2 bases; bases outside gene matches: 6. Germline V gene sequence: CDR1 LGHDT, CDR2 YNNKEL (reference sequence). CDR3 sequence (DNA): TGTGCCAGCAGCCAAGCTGGCACTAGCGGGCCCTACGAGCAGTACTTC. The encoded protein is CASSQAGTSGPYEQYF.

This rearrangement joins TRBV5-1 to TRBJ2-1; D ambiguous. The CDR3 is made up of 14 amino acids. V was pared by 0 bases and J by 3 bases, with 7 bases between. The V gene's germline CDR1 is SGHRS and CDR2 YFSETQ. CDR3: CASSLVGGYNEQFF. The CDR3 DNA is TGCGCCAGCAGCTTGGTGGGCGGCTACAATGAGCAGTTCTTC.

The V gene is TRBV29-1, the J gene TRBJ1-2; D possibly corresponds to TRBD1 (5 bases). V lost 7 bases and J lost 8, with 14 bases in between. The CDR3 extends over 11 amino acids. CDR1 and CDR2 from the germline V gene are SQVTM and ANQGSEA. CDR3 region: CSDLGGDGYTF. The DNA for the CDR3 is TGCAGCGACCTCGGCGGGGACGGCTACACCTTC.

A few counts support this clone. The CDR3 coding sequence is TGTGCCAGCAGTTTAGGGGTCCCCGGTACGCAGTATTTT. This sequence encodes CASSLGVPGTQYF. This chain uses TRBV12-3 or TRBV12-4 with TRBJ2-3; D not resolved. The CDR3 extends over 13 amino acids. V was cut by 1 base and J by 8 bases, with 10 bases left in between.

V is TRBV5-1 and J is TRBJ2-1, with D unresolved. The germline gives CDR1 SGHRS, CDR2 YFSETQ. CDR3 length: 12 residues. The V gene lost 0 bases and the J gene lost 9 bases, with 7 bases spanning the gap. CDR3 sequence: CASSLDISEQFF. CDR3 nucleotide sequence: TGCGCCAGCAGCTTGGACATTAGTGAGCAGTTCTTC.

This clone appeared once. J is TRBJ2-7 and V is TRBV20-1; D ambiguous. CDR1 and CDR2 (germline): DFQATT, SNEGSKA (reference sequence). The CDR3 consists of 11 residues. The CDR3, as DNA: TGCAGCCACCTGGGCATCTACGAGCAGTACTTC. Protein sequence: CSHLGIYEQYF.

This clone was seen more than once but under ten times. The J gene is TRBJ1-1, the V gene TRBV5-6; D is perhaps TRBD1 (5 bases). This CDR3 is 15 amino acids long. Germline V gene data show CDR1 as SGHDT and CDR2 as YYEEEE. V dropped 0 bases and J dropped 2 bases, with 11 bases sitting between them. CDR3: CASSLDGQINTEAFF. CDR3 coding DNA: TGTGCCAGCAGCTTGGATGGACAAATAAACACTGAAGCTTTCTTT.

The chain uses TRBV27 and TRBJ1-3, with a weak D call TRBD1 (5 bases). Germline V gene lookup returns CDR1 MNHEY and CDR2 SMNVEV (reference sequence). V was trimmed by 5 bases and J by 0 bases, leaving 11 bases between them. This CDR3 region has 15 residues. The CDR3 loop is CASSPGTHSGNTIYF. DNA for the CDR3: TGTGCCAGCAGTCCCGGGACCCACTCTGGAAACACCATATATTTT.

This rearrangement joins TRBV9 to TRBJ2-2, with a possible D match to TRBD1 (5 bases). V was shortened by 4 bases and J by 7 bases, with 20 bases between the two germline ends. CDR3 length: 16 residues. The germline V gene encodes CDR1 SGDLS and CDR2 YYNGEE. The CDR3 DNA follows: TGTGCCAGCAGCCCCCGCCTCCAGGGTATGGGCGGGGAGCTGTTTTTT. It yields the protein CASSPRLQGMGGELFF.

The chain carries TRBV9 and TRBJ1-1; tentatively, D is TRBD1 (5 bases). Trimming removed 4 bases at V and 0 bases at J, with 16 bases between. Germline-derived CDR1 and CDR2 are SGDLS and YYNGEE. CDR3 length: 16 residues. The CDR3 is CASSPPRTDMNTEAFF. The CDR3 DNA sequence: TGTGCCAGCAGCCCCCCGCGGACGGACATGAACACTGAAGCTTTCTTT.